The 20 T cell receptor beta chains presented below share a single source sample, sequenced in a study of cytomegalovirus exposure and HLA in healthy donors. The PCR made use of 60 Vbeta and 13 Jbeta primers. Here immunoSEQ multiplex PCR was the method, and the copy in TCRdb shows in-frame clones only, minus some. The table shows approximately 140,000 clones, with 60% to 80% occurring only once. Sequenced sample: PBMCs. The source is a woman aged 60-75 years in good health and CMV-seronegative.

The chain recombines TRBV30 with TRBJ2-1, with 10 bases matching TRBD1. V shed 3 bases, J shed 2 bases, and the junction held 4 bases outside the gene matches. Germline values: CDR1 GTSNPN, CDR2 SVGIG (reference sequence). This CDR3 region has 15 residues. The CDR3: CAWSRDRGPYNEQFF. CDR3 DNA: TGTGCCTGGAGCCGCGACAGGGGGCCCTACAATGAGCAGTTCTTC. The whole variable domain, filled in from reference TRBV30 and TRBJ2-1, reads SQTIHQWPATLVQPVGSPLSLECTVEGTSNPNLYWYRQAAGRGLQLLFYSVGIGQISSEVPQNLSASRPQDRQFILSSKKLLLSDSGFYLCAWSRDRGPYNEQFFGPGTRLTVL.

This clone was seen a single time. V gene TRBV6-4 combines with J gene TRBJ1-5; D gene unclear. The CDR3 runs 15 residues. V lost 7 bases and J lost 7, with 20 bases in between. Germline V gene data show CDR1 as MRHNA and CDR2 as SNTAGT. The CDR3 DNA reads as TGTGCCAGCATTTATGGCCACCCTAGGTACCAGCCCCAGCATTTT. Protein: CASIYGHPRYQPQHF.

The chain combines TRBV28 with TRBJ1-1; possibly TRBD1 for D (5 bases). Per germline, CDR1 MDHEN and CDR2 SYDVKM. CDR3 length: 16 residues. V was shortened by 2 bases and J by 5 bases, with 18 bases between the two germline ends. CDR3 protein: CASSLLLQGKGTEAFF. The CDR3 bases are TGTGCCAGCAGTTTACTCTTGCAGGGAAAGGGGACTGAAGCTTTCTTT.

V and J are TRBV2 and TRBJ1-1; 7 nucleotides agree with TRBD1. Trimming took 6 bases from V and 1 from J; bases not matched to a gene: 5. The CDR3 loop spans 14 amino acids. The germline V gene encodes CDR1 SNHLY and CDR2 FYNNEI. CDR3 sequence reads: CASRGGQTNTEAFF. CDR3 sequence (DNA): TGTGCCAGCAGAGGGGGACAGACGAACACTGAAGCTTTCTTT.

The V call is TRBV7-9, the J call TRBJ2-3, with D tentatively TRBD2 (6 bases). There are 16 residues in the CDR3. Germline V gene lookup returns CDR1 SEHNR and CDR2 FQNEAQ (reference sequence). V was pared by 1 base and J by 0 bases, with 11 bases between. This CDR3 is CASSLVGGSSTDTQYF. In nucleotides, the CDR3 is TGTGCCAGCAGCTTAGTGGGGGGTTCGAGCACAGATACGCAGTATTTT.

The chain recombines TRBV5-1 with TRBJ2-5; TRBD2 matches at 8 bases. The CDR3 loop spans 13 amino acids. Unmatched junction bases numbered 0, after V lost 2 bases and J lost 3 bases. CDR1 SGHRS and CDR2 YFSETQ come from the germline V gene. The CDR3 DNA sequence: TGCGCCAGCAGCTTTAGCGGGGAAGAGACCCAGTACTTC. Translated, it gives CASSFSGEETQYF.

This clone came up a few times. The chain carries TRBV25-1 and TRBJ2-1; maybe TRBD2 (6 bases). The CDR3 runs to 15 residues. Between the trimmed V and J ends, which lost 6 bases and 8 bases, there was a span of 20 bases. Germline assignment: CDR1 MGHDK and CDR2 SYGVNS. CDR3 sequence (DNA): TGTGCCAGCAGCCCCTGGCGCGGCGGGATTTATGAGCAGTTCTTC. It specifies CASSPWRGGIYEQFF.

The genes are TRBV7-3 and TRBJ2-2; TRBD1 aligns across 7 bases. After removal of 5 bases from V and 0 bases from J, the junction contained 3 bases not matched to a gene. This CDR3 comprises 15 residues. Germline V gene lookup returns CDR1 SGHTA and CDR2 FQGTGA. CDR3 in amino acids: CASSPDRANTGELFF. In nucleotides, the CDR3 is TGTGCCAGCAGCCCTGACAGGGCGAACACCGGGGAGCTGTTTTTT.

The chain recombines TRBV19 with TRBJ2-3; TRBD2 matches at 10 bases. Germline V gives CDR1 LNHDA, CDR2 SQIVND (reference sequence). The CDR3 extends over 16 amino acids. With V trimmed by 3 bases and J by 5 bases, 8 bases remained unmatched. The CDR3 coding sequence is TGTGCCAGTAGTATCAGTCTAGCGGGGGTAAGAGATACGCAGTATTTT. This translates into CASSISLAGVRDTQYF.

The J gene is TRBJ2-5, the V gene TRBV27; maybe TRBD1 (6 bases). This CDR3 has 15 amino acids. The ends were cut back, 4 bases at V and 5 bases at J, with 17 bases in the middle. Germline V gives CDR1 MNHEY, CDR2 SMNVEV (reference sequence). The CDR3 coding sequence is TGTGCCAGCAGTTATCAATCCGGCAGGGGCGAGACCCAGTACTTC. Protein product: CASSYQSGRGETQYF.

This sequence joins TRBV15 and TRBJ1-6, with TRBD1 matching 7 bases. Germline CDR1 is LNHNV and CDR2 is YYDKDF (reference sequence). With 0 bases clipped from V and 7 bases from J, the junction kept 0 bases outside the gene matches. The CDR3 consists of 14 residues. The CDR3 sequence: CATSRDRGNSPLHF. The CDR3 region has the DNA TGTGCCACCAGCAGAGACAGGGGGAATTCACCCCTCCACTTT.

The chain has TRBV6-1 and TRBJ2-6; maybe TRBD2 (5 bases). The CDR3 length is 14 residues. The V end lost 7 bases, the J end lost 0 bases, and 7 bases lay between the germline ends. Germline V CDR1 and CDR2: MNHNS, SASEGT. The CDR3 protein is CASTGFSGANVLTF. The CDR3 DNA follows: TGTGCCAGCACGGGGTTCTCTGGGGCCAACGTCCTGACTTTC.

The chain is built from TRBV4-1 and TRBJ1-5, with D possibly matching TRBD1 (5 bases). CDR1 MGHRA and CDR2 YSYEKL come from the germline V gene. Trimming pared 0 bases from V and 3 bases from J, leaving 12 bases between. The CDR3 has 16 residues. The CDR3 loop is CASSQDRQGINQPQHF. The CDR3, as DNA: TGCGCCAGCAGCCAAGATCGGCAGGGCATCAATCAGCCCCAGCATTTT.

This rearrangement joins TRBV5-6 to TRBJ2-3; the D gene is possibly TRBD2 (7 bases). Trimming took 2 bases from V and 1 from J, leaving 11 bases between them. This CDR3 is 15 amino acids long. Germline V gene sequence: CDR1 SGHDT, CDR2 YYEEEE. The CDR3 bases are TGTGCCAGCAGCTTCGGGGGGCGGGGCACAGATACGCAGTATTTT. The encoded protein is CASSFGGRGTDTQYF.

The V and J genes are TRBV6-1 and TRBJ2-5; 7 bases line up with TRBD1. The closer fit of TRBJ2-7 to the DNA end suggests the J call may be wrong. The CDR3 runs 11 residues. Germline V gene lookup returns CDR1 MNHNS and CDR2 SASEGT. CDR3 protein: CATSYRGEQYF. For the CDR3, the DNA is TGTGCCACCTCATACAGGGGCGAGCAGTACTTC.

The genes are TRBV28 and TRBJ1-5, with TRBD1 as a possible D gene (6 bases). This CDR3 comprises 15 residues. V was pared by 8 bases and J by 0 bases, with 14 bases between. Germline-derived CDR1 and CDR2 are MDHEN and SYDVKM. CDR3 nucleotides: TGTGCCAGCCGTCTAAGGGGGAATAGCAATCAGCCCCAGCATTTT. Translation gives CASRLRGNSNQPQHF.

CDR3 DNA sequence: TGTGCCAGCACCCTCAGACAGAAGTTAAGAAGCTACACCTTC. Residues: CASTLRQKLRSYTF. The rearrangement links TRBV6-5 to TRBJ1-2, with D perhaps TRBD1 (5 bases). CDR3 length equals 14 residues. The V gene lost 7 bases and the J gene lost 9 bases, with 21 bases spanning the gap. From germline, CDR1 is MNHEY and CDR2 SVGAGI.

The V call is TRBV7-2, the J call TRBJ2-6; TRBD1 is a possible D gene (5 bases). The germline CDR1 and CDR2 sequences are SGHTA and FQGNSA. Trimming removed 1 base at V and 0 bases at J, with 13 bases between. The CDR3 loop spans 18 amino acids. CDR3 sequence (DNA): TGTGCCAGCAGCTTAGGGGCAGGGTCCCCCTCTGGGGCCAACGTCCTGACTTTC. Its protein product is CASSLGAGSPSGANVLTF.

J is TRBJ2-6 and V is TRBV6-1; tentatively, D is TRBD2 (5 bases). Germline lookup yields CDR1 MNHNS and CDR2 SASEGT. V lost 2 bases and J 3 bases, leaving 14 bases between the germline ends. The CDR3 sequence is 17 residues long. In DNA form, the CDR3 reads TGTGCCAGCAGTGAATTAGTCCGGGGAGATGGGGCCAACGTCCTGACTTTC. This codes for CASSELVRGDGANVLTF.

This chain links TRBV5-1 with TRBJ2-5; 7 bases are a match to TRBD1. The J call may be wrong; the DNA end is better matched by TRBJ2-7. From germline, CDR1 is SGHRS and CDR2 YFSETQ. The CDR3 sequence is 14 residues long. This CDR3 is CASSPGTDDYEQYF. CDR3 coding DNA: TGCGCCAGCAGCCCCGGGACAGACGACTACGAGCAGTACTTC.